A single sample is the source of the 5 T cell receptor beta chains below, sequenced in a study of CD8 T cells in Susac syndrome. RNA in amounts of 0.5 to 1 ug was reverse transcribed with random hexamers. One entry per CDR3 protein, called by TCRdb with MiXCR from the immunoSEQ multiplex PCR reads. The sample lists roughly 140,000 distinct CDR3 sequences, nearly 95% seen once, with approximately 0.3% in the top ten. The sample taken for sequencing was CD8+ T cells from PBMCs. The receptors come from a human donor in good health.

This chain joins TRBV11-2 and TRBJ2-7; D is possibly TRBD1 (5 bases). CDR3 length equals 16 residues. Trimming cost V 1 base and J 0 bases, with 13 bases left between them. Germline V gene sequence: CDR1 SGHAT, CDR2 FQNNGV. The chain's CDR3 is CASSLVLQALSYEQYF. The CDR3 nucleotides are TGTGCCAGCAGCTTAGTCTTACAGGCCCTCTCCTACGAGCAGTACTTC.

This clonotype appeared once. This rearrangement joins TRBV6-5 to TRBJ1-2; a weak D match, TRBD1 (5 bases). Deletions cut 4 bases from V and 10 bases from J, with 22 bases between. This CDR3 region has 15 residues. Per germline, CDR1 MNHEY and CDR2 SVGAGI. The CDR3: CASSSSAGLARDYTF. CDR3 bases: TGTGCCAGCAGTTCCTCTGCGGGACTCGCCCGTGACTACACCTTC.

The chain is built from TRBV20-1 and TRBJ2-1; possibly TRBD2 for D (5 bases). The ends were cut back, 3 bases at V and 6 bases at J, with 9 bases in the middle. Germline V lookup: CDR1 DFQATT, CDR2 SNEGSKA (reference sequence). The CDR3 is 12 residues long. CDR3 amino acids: CSASGDVNEQFF. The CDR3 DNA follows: TGCAGTGCTAGCGGGGATGTCAATGAGCAGTTCTTC.

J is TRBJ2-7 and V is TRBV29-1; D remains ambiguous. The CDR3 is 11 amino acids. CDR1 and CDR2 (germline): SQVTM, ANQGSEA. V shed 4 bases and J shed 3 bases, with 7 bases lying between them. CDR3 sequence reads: CSVGISYEQYF. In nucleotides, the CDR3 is TGCAGCGTTGGGATCAGCTACGAGCAGTACTTC.

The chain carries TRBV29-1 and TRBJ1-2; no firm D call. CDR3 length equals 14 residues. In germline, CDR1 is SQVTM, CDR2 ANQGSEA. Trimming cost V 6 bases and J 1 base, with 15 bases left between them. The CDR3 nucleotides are TGCAGCGTCTTTCTCTTCGAGGGTAACTATGGCTACACCTTC. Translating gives CSVFLFEGNYGYTF. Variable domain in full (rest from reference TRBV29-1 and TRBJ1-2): SAVISQKPSRDICQRGTSLTIQCQVDSQVTMMFWYRQQPGQSLTLIATANQGSEATYESGFVIDKFPISRPNLTFSTLTVSNMSPEDSSIYLCSVFLFEGNYGYTFGSGTRLTVV.